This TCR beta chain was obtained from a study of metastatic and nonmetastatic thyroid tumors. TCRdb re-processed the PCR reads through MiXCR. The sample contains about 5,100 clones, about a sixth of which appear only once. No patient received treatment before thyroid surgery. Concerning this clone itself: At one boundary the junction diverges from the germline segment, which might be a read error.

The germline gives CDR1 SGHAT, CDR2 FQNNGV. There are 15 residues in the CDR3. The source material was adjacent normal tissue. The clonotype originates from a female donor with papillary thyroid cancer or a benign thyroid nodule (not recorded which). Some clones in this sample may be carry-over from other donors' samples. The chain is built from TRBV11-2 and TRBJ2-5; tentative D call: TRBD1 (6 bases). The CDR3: CVSRGMGANQEAQYF. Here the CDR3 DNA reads TGTGTCAGCAGAGGGATGGGGGCCAATCAAGAGGCCCAGTACTTC.